The 24 T cell receptor beta chains below come from one sample, sequenced in a study of read filtering for tumor transcriptome and immune sequencing. The library was built from about 0.4 ug RNA with molecular barcoded adaptors for alpha/delta and beta/gamma chains. TCRdb re-analysed the reads in MiXCR, keeping a single row per CDR3 protein. In the table there are roughly 35,000 distinct CDR3 sequences, roughly 13% of which are singletons. Sequencing used a population of CD138-negative cells sorted from bone marrow. The origin of the receptors is a donor over 35 with multiple myeloma.

Details on this clonotype: This may stem from a read error, because a much larger clone lies one nucleotide away. The chain employs TRBV15 and TRBJ2-1, with 8 bases fitting TRBD1. Germline lookup yields CDR1 LNHNV and CDR2 YYDKDF (reference sequence). Unmatched junction bases numbered 7, after V lost 1 base and J lost 5 bases. CDR3 size: 16 residues. In DNA form, the CDR3 reads TGTGCCACCAGCAGAGCAACAGGGGGAACCCACAATGAGCAGTTCTTC. It specifies CATSRATGGTHNEQFF.

A note on this clonotype: Just one base apart from a much larger clone, this may be a read error. The V gene is TRBV4-1, the J gene TRBJ1-2, with 7 bases lining up with TRBD1. The CDR3 runs 13 residues. With 8 bases clipped from V and 8 bases from J, the junction kept 11 bases outside the gene matches. The germline V gene has CDR1 MGHRA and CDR2 YSYEKL. The CDR3 nucleotides read TGCGCCAGCGGCCCCATGAACAGGGGCGGCTACACCTTC. It specifies CASGPMNRGGYTF.

This clonotype has at least ten counts. CDR3 coding DNA: TGCAGTGCTGCGACTAGCGGGTATCACAATGAGCAGTTCTTC. Translated, it gives CSAATSGYHNEQFF. The chain is built from TRBV20-1 and TRBJ2-1, with TRBD2 identical over 10 bases. The CDR3 totals 14 residues. Trimming at V came to 5 bases and at J to 5 bases, leaving 6 bases not matched to a gene. Germline values: CDR1 DFQATT, CDR2 SNEGSKA (reference sequence).

This clonotype was picked up a small number of times. A much larger clone lies a single base off, so this may be a read error. The chain employs TRBV12-3 or TRBV12-4 and TRBJ2-1; TRBD2 is a possible D gene (6 bases). The CDR3 sequence is 16 residues long. CDR3 nucleotides: TGTGCCAGCAGTCCTCTGAGGGACTGGTTTAACAATGGGCAGTTCTTC. It codes for CASSPLRDWFNNGQFF.

In this sample, this clonotype turned up a few times. The V gene is TRBV5-4, the J gene TRBJ2-2, with 9 bases fitting TRBD2. This CDR3 comprises 16 residues. Germline CDR1 is SGHNT and CDR2 is YYREEE (reference sequence). The V gene end was trimmed by 2 bases and the J gene end by 6 bases; junction bases not matched to a gene: 8. The CDR3 sequence is CASSFLAGSSSGELFF. The CDR3 DNA reads as TGTGCCAGCAGCTTTCTAGCGGGAAGTTCTTCCGGGGAGCTGTTTTTT.

In its sample, this clonotype was seen many times. The chain couples TRBV6-1 to TRBJ1-5, with no clear D. CDR3 length equals 13 residues. The germline CDR1 and CDR2 sequences are MNHNS and SASEGT. V was trimmed by 6 bases and J by 5 bases, leaving 11 bases between them. CDR3 sequence reads: CASRSQLDQPQHF. The CDR3 coding sequence is TGTGCCAGCAGGAGTCAGCTTGATCAGCCCCAGCATTTT.

The chain has TRBV28 and TRBJ2-7, with D perhaps TRBD1 (5 bases). Trimming removed 3 bases at V and 0 bases at J, with 6 bases between. From germline, CDR1 is MDHEN and CDR2 SYDVKM. The CDR3 runs to 13 residues. For the CDR3, the DNA is TGTGCCAGCAGTTTCGACAGCTCCTACGAGCAGTACTTC. Its translation: CASSFDSSYEQYF.

This clonotype was counted ten times or more. The chain couples TRBV4-2 to TRBJ2-7; D may be TRBD1 or TRBD2 (5 bases each). The V gene's germline CDR1 is LGHNA and CDR2 YNFKEQ. Trimming removed 2 bases at V and 3 bases at J, with 17 bases between. The CDR3 runs 16 residues. The CDR3 DNA follows: TGTGCCAGCAGCCAACCCTGGGCAGGGAGTAGCTACGAGCAGTACTTC. Encoded protein: CASSQPWAGSSYEQYF.

This clonotype was detected many times. The chain combines TRBV7-6 with TRBJ2-5, with D hard to call. The CDR3 runs to 13 residues. Germline CDR1 is SGHVS and CDR2 is FNYEAQ. Trimming shortened V by 4 bases and J by 9 bases, and 15 bases separated the two germline ends. CDR3 sequence reads: CASSSPGTAAQYF. CDR3 nucleotides: TGTGCCAGCAGCTCGCCGGGTACGGCGGCCCAGTACTTC.

This clonotype was seen ten or more times. The chain joins TRBV7-2 to TRBJ2-1; 12 bases are shared with TRBD2. The CDR3 consists of 16 residues. J lost 7 bases, V lost 5 bases, and 9 bases had no gene match. The germline gives CDR1 SGHTA, CDR2 FQGNSA. CDR3 region: CASSPLLAGGRNEQFF. The DNA of the CDR3 is TGTGCCAGCAGCCCCCTACTAGCGGGAGGAAGGAATGAGCAGTTCTTC.

This clonotype was observed many times. The rearrangement joins TRBV4-1 to TRBJ2-3; a weak D match, TRBD1 (6 bases). The V and J ends lost 9 bases and 0 bases respectively, with 13 bases between them. The CDR3 runs 14 residues. The germline V gene has CDR1 MGHRA and CDR2 YSYEKL. This CDR3 reads CASRDTRSTDTQYF. The CDR3 DNA follows: TGCGCCAGTCGGGACACCAGGAGCACAGATACGCAGTATTTT.

This clonotype was detected ten times or more. The chain couples TRBV6-2 or TRBV6-3 to TRBJ2-3, with D possibly being TRBD1 (5 bases). Trimming left V 2 bases short and J 4 bases short, with 10 bases between. This CDR3 contains 14 residues. Germline CDR1 and CDR2: MNHEY and SVGEGT. Here the CDR3 DNA reads TGTGCCAGCAGTTACCTAGGGGCGGCAGATACGCAGTATTTT. This translates into CASSYLGAADTQYF.

This clonotype has just a few counts. The rearrangement joins TRBV15 to TRBJ1-5; no clear D gene. V lost 7 bases and J lost 9, with 16 bases in between. The CDR3 is 13 residues long. Germline CDR1 LNHNV, CDR2 YYDKDF (reference sequence). For the CDR3, the DNA is TGTGCCACCACGATCAGTGGGGAGGGGCCCCAGCATTTT. Protein sequence: CATTISGEGPQHF.

To note about this clonotype: A much larger clonotype is one base distant, so this may be a read error. This chain joins TRBV19 and TRBJ2-1; D gene unclear. Germline-derived CDR1 and CDR2 are LNHDA and SQIVND (reference sequence). The CDR3 contains 14 residues. CDR3 sequence: CASSIGRLNIEKFF. The DNA of the CDR3 is TGTGCCAGTAGTATAGGTCGTCTAAACATTGAGAAGTTCTTC. Variable domain in full (rest from reference TRBV19 and TRBJ2-1): DGGITQSPKYLFRKEGQNVTLSCEQNLNHDAMYWYRQDPGQGLRLIYYSQIVNDFQKGDIAEGYSVSREKKESFPLTVTSAQKNPTAFYLCASSIGRLNIEKFFGPGTRLTVL.

This clonotype was counted at least ten times. The gene calls are TRBV29-1 and TRBJ2-1, with 9 bases aligning to TRBD2. The germline gives CDR1 SQVTM, CDR2 ANQGSEA. V lost 7 bases and J lost 7; bases outside the gene matches: 20. The CDR3 loop spans 17 amino acids. CDR3 coding DNA: TGCAGCGCCGACGGGACAGTGGATAGCGGGAGCATGAATGAGCAGTTCTTC. Translation: CSADGTVDSGSMNEQFF.

The chain is built from TRBV9 and TRBJ2-1; TRBD2 aligns across 7 bases. In germline, CDR1 is SGDLS, CDR2 YYNGEE. CDR3 size: 16 residues. V lost 3 bases and J lost 6; bases outside the gene matches: 12. In DNA, the CDR3 is TGTGCCAGCAGCGCCCGTACTAGCGCGGTACGCAATGAGCAGTTCTTC. Amino acid sequence: CASSARTSAVRNEQFF.

This clonotype has at least ten counts. V gene TRBV12-3 or TRBV12-4 combines with J gene TRBJ2-1, with 9 positions matching TRBD2. Losses at the gene ends were 0 bases for V and 9 bases for J; bases not matched to a gene: 12. CDR3 length: 17 residues. CDR3 sequence (DNA): TGTGCCAGCAGTTTAGCGGTGTCGCGCGGGAGGGCCTTTGAGCAGTTCTTC. Its protein product is CASSLAVSRGRAFEQFF.

This clonotype was observed a handful of times. Germline is not matched at one junction end, which may reflect a read error. The V call is TRBV7-9, the J call TRBJ2-6; no definite D call. The CDR3 sequence is 15 residues long. Germline loops: CDR1 SEHNR, CDR2 FQNEAQ (reference sequence). The CDR3 reads CASGLVRSGANVLTF. The CDR3 nucleotides are TGTGCCAGCGGCTTAGTGCGCTCTGGGGCCAACGTCCTGACTTTC.

This clonotype was observed a few times. The rearrangement uses TRBV4-3 and TRBJ2-5; 8 bases are shared with TRBD2. The germline gives CDR1 LGHNA, CDR2 YSLEER. The CDR3 loop spans 16 amino acids. The ends lost 0 bases at V and 5 bases at J; junction bases unmatched: 8. As DNA, the CDR3 is TGCGCCAGCAGCCAAGATGGTAGCGGCGGGAGGGAGACCCAGTACTTC. Translated: CASSQDGSGGRETQYF.

This clonotype was detected ten times or more. The rearrangement links TRBV6-2 or TRBV6-3 to TRBJ2-3; D not resolved. Germline-derived CDR1 and CDR2 are MNHEY and SVGEGT. This CDR3 is 13 amino acids long. The ends were cut back, 5 bases at V and 3 bases at J, with 9 bases in the middle. The CDR3 reads CASSRKGTDTQYF. The CDR3 coding sequence is TGTGCCAGCAGTAGAAAAGGGACAGATACGCAGTATTTT.

This clonotype occurred many times. V is TRBV10-3 and J is TRBJ2-3; D is uncertain. The germline CDR1 and CDR2 sequences are ENHRY and SYGVKD. There are 14 residues in the CDR3. The germline V and J ends were trimmed by 3 bases and 1 base, with 8 bases remaining between them. The CDR3 is CAISDKEGTDTQYF. The CDR3 nucleotides read TGTGCCATCAGTGACAAAGAGGGCACAGATACGCAGTATTTT.

This clonotype occurred many times. J is TRBJ2-3 and V is TRBV4-1; D gene uncertain. Per the germline V gene, CDR1 is MGHRA and CDR2 is YSYEKL. The length of the CDR3 is 14 residues. V was cut by 4 bases and J by 3 bases, with 11 bases left in between. The CDR3 is CASSRIGPTDTQYF. The DNA for the CDR3 is TGCGCCAGCAGCCGAATCGGACCTACAGATACGCAGTATTTT.

There are many counts of this clonotype. The J gene is TRBJ2-3, the V gene TRBV24-1, with TRBD1 matching 9 bases. Per the germline V gene, CDR1 is KGHDR and CDR2 is SFDVKD. This CDR3 has 18 amino acids. V lost 5 bases to trimming and J lost 4 bases; unmatched junction nucleotides: 15. This chain's CDR3 is CATSAADSGTGSSDTQYF. CDR3 nucleotide sequence: TGTGCCACCAGTGCCGCCGATTCCGGGACAGGGAGTTCAGATACGCAGTATTTT.

The sample holds a few counts of this clonotype. Since the CDR3 does not end with the conserved phenylalanine or tryptophan, this likely comes from a read error. This rearrangement joins TRBV7-2 to TRBJ2-5; no clear D gene. This CDR3 has 13 residues. In germline, CDR1 is SGHTA, CDR2 FQGNSA. The V and J ends lost 5 bases and 5 bases respectively, with 12 bases between them. The CDR3 bases are TGTGCCAGCAGCAGATCCTTGGGTGAGACCCAGTACCTC. Translation: CASSRSLGETQYL.